This T cell receptor (beta chain) was retrieved from a study of blood T cell repertoires in COVID-19. The wider study: Specimens from acute and convalescent COVID-19 originated in the United States, Italy and Spain.

Here immunoSEQ multiplex PCR was the method, and the copy in TCRdb shows in-frame clones only, minus some. The repertoire holds 200,000 to 250,000 clones, with around 89% as singletons. Categorization into cohorts depended on clinical history that participants reported. For recovered donors of Cohort 3, there were two negative PCRs, clearance, or symptom resolution. This CDR3 has 14 amino acids. Germline assignment: CDR1 SGHTA and CDR2 FQGNSA. The V end lost 4 bases, the J end lost 3 bases, and 10 bases lay between the germline ends. The sequenced sample consisted of PBMCs or T cells enriched from blood (not recorded which). V and J are TRBV7-2 and TRBJ2-1; possibly TRBD2 for D (6 bases). This TCR came from a man between 25 and 39 years old who had recovered from COVID-19. CDR3 nucleotide sequence: TGTGCCAGCAGCTCCGGACTAAACTACAATGAGCAGTTCTTC. The encoded protein is CASSSGLNYNEQFF.